A single count supports the clone carrying this T cell receptor beta chain. As yet, its antigen is unknown. The entry originates in a study of shared clonotypes between healthy human individuals. The V and J ends lost 1 base and 5 bases respectively, with 5 bases between them. CDR3 size: 13 residues. Germline V gene data show CDR1 as LNHNV and CDR2 as YYDKDF (reference sequence). Study conclusions and caveats: Unshared clonotypes carried lower generation probabilities than those common to all four donors.

It was across several immunoSEQ plates that each subset's genomic DNA was evenly split. Only in-frame clones appear in the TCRdb table, and some are missing; sequencing was by immunoSEQ multiplex PCR. The sample records about a million clones, around three quarters being singletons. The chain is built from TRBV15 and TRBJ1-4, with no clear D. The clonotype was recovered from a man between 18 and 35 years old in good health. Some clones in this sample may be carry-over from other donors' samples. The sample taken for sequencing was memory CD4+ T cells from PBMCs. As to subset: CD45RA-negative fraction. The CDR3 region is CATSRGSNEKLFF. The CDR3 nucleotides read TGTGCCACCAGCAGAGGATCGAATGAAAAACTGTTTTTT.